The T cell receptor (beta chain) described here comes from a study of identical twins. This clonotype occurred a few times. Its cognate antigen is unknown. V lost 6 bases, J lost 1 base, and 13 bases lay in between. CDR1 and CDR2 (germline): SGDLS, YYNGEE. The CDR3 loop spans 14 amino acids. Study-wide results and caveats: High-abundance cord blood beta clonotypes had fewer insertions; memory repertoires showed none.

MiXCR was run by TCRdb on the 5' RACE reads, yielding one entry per CDR3 protein. The table has 700,000 or so distinct CDR3 sequences, 8.6% seen once. This same sample was also taken into another study, of yellow fever vaccine responses in identical twins.

This receptor was obtained from a woman aged 18 to 35 in good health. The rearrangement joins TRBV9 to TRBJ2-5, with TRBD2 as a possible D gene (6 bases). Material for sequencing was PBMCs. CDR3 coding DNA: TGTGCCAGCAATCGAGCGGGCAGCCAAGAGACCCAGTACTTC. Translating it yields CASNRAGSQETQYF.